The rows below give T cell receptor beta chains drawn from one sample of a study of CD8 T cells in Susac syndrome. MiXCR, run by TCRdb on the immunoSEQ multiplex PCR reads, gives a single entry per CDR3 protein. This sample carries about 140,000 distinct CDR3 sequences, approximately 93% of them seen once, and the ten largest clones take 0.084%. The sample comprised CD4+ T cells from PBMCs. Receptors were obtained from a human donor in good health. The CDR3 runs from the conserved cysteine through the conserved F or W. Each record gives: V gene, CDR3 protein.

v_call: TRBV29-1; cdr3_aa: CSVDGTWETQYF
v_call: TRBV28; cdr3_aa: CASSPSGSSYNEQFF
v_call: TRBV2; cdr3_aa: CASSETLDRGVVKNIQYF
v_call: TRBV7-7; cdr3_aa: CASSRGEGTYEQYF
v_call: TRBV5-1; cdr3_aa: CASSYGTANEKLFF
v_call: TRBV30; cdr3_aa: CAWSSTNTEAFF
v_call: TRBV6-5; cdr3_aa: CASSYSGGSETQYF
v_call: TRBV29-1; cdr3_aa: CSVEDWEGDYGYTF
v_call: TRBV9; cdr3_aa: CASSVTSGPYNEQFF
v_call: TRBV10-3; cdr3_aa: CAISEDRAHEQYF
v_call: TRBV18; cdr3_aa: CASSLGASDEQYF
v_call: TRBV4-1; cdr3_aa: CASSQYPRGPPGQTTDTQYF
v_call: TRBV20-1; cdr3_aa: CSARASGSITDTQYF
v_call: TRBV27; cdr3_aa: CASSLSVSTGELFF
v_call: TRBV5-1; cdr3_aa: CASSKSGSSTDTQYF
v_call: TRBV18; cdr3_aa: CASRIGVERTDTQYF
v_call: TRBV6-5; cdr3_aa: CASIEGPKHYEQYF
v_call: TRBV28; cdr3_aa: CASSEWNLAGGPGELFF
v_call: TRBV29-1; cdr3_aa: CSVAGGRGKTYEQYF
v_call: TRBV25-1; cdr3_aa: CASRESGTEYNYGYTF
v_call: TRBV20-1; cdr3_aa: CSARSGTVYNEQFF
v_call: TRBV3-1; cdr3_aa: CASSQAIYEQFF
v_call: TRBV5-1; cdr3_aa: CASSHDSRTDTQYF
v_call: TRBV4-1; cdr3_aa: CASSQEALREQYF
v_call: TRBV2; cdr3_aa: CASSKQGQFAEAFF
v_call: TRBV9; cdr3_aa: CASSQDRGSYNEQFF
v_call: TRBV5-4; cdr3_aa: CASSLEAGTTEAFF
v_call: TRBV5-1; cdr3_aa: CASSLRTGRETQYF
v_call: TRBV29-1; cdr3_aa: CSVEDKSSTDTQYF
v_call: TRBV7-9; cdr3_aa: CASSLAVKPTGAMNTEAFF
v_call: TRBV12-2; cdr3_aa: CASRFRQEGSGELFF
v_call: TRBV15; cdr3_aa: CATRPWGFSNYEQYF
v_call: TRBV25-1; cdr3_aa: CASSGNPGQGTYEQYF
v_call: TRBV18; cdr3_aa: CASSPSGQGYNEQFF
v_call: TRBV5-4; cdr3_aa: CASSLALNEQYF
v_call: TRBV4-2; cdr3_aa: CASSLIGTLNTEAFF
v_call: TRBV6-2/TRBV6-3; cdr3_aa: CASNTGAEAFF
v_call: TRBV3-1; cdr3_aa: CASSQDRADTQYF
v_call: TRBV20-1; cdr3_aa: CSASGGYNEQFF
v_call: TRBV11-2; cdr3_aa: CASSLLGGQGNEQFF
v_call: TRBV28; cdr3_aa: CASSLGRDHLPYEQYF
v_call: TRBV20-1; cdr3_aa: CSANTGTSGRAVETQYF
v_call: TRBV20-1; cdr3_aa: CSARDRLGQVNAFF
v_call: TRBV7-9; cdr3_aa: CASSLAQTNTEAFF
v_call: TRBV10-1; cdr3_aa: CASSELGSNNEQFF